These 15 T cell receptor beta chains were sequenced from one sample in a study of breast tumors, draining lymph nodes, adjacent tissues. TCRdb itself ran the multiplex PCR reads through MiXCR, one entry per CDR3 protein. There are under 85,000 distinct CDR3 sequences in the sample; roughly 19% occur only once, and around 2.5% lies in the top ten. Breast cancer patients provided tissue from their axillary draining lymph nodes. Sequenced material: axillary lymph node tissue. The receptor source for this set is a female donor with breast cancer. Some clones in this sample may be carry-over from other donors' samples.

This clonotype appeared many times. The V gene is TRBV11-2, the J gene TRBJ2-3, with D uncertain. Germline values: CDR1 SGHAT, CDR2 FQNNGV. The CDR3 contains 12 residues. V was clipped by 0 bases and J by 7 bases, with 5 bases between them. The CDR3 reads CASSLDENTQYF. The CDR3 coding sequence is TGTGCCAGCAGCTTAGATGAGAATACGCAGTATTTT.

V gene TRBV20-1 combines with J gene TRBJ2-2; 8 nucleotides match TRBD2. Germline V gene sequence: CDR1 DFQATT, CDR2 SNEGSKA (reference sequence). CDR3 size: 18 residues. V gave up 5 bases and J gave up 5 bases; unmatched junction bases: 19. The CDR3 nucleotides are TGCAGTGCTCGTTGTGTAGCGGGAAAAACAGGTAGAACCGGGGAGCTGTTTTTT. Amino acids: CSARCVAGKTGRTGELFF.

A remark on this clonotype: This clone may be a read error of a much larger clone one base away. The CDR3 does not close with the conserved phenylalanine or tryptophan, likely indicating a read error. This chain uses TRBV11-3 with TRBJ2-3; possible D gene TRBD1, 6 bases. This CDR3 is built from 15 residues. Germline CDR1 reads SGHNT; CDR2 reads YENEEA. Trimming pared 1 base from V and 2 bases from J, leaving 10 bases between. The CDR3 is CASSLGDRPTDTQYS. The CDR3 bases are TGTGCCAGCAGCTTAGGAGACAGGCCCACAGATACGCAGTATTCT.

This clonotype was seen ten or more times. This rearrangement joins TRBV6-4 to TRBJ2-1, with a weak D call TRBD2 (6 bases). V was cut by 6 bases and J by 0 bases, with 12 bases left in between. Germline V gene sequence: CDR1 MRHNA, CDR2 SNTAGT. CDR3 length equals 15 residues. This chain's CDR3 is CASSPLASSYNEQFF. The DNA of the CDR3 is TGTGCCAGCAGCCCTCTAGCGAGCTCCTACAATGAGCAGTTCTTC.

This clonotype was recorded at least ten times. The J gene is TRBJ2-7, the V gene TRBV4-3; D is unresolved. The germline gives CDR1 LGHNA, CDR2 YSLEER. V dropped 0 bases and J dropped 2 bases, with 11 bases sitting between them. CDR3 length: 15 residues. The DNA for the CDR3 is TGCGCCAGCAGCCAAGATAATGACGGAACCTACGAGCAGTACTTC. It specifies CASSQDNDGTYEQYF.

Note on this clonotype: This is likely a read error, given that the CDR3 carries no conserved phenylalanine or tryptophan at its end. The chain joins TRBV2 to TRBJ2-7, with 13 bases aligning to TRBD2. Germline values: CDR1 SNHLY, CDR2 FYNNEI. This CDR3 region has 17 residues. V trimming: 6 bases; J trimming: 3 bases; junction bases outside the gene matches: 11. Here the CDR3 reads CASRGLAGLGSGYEQYS. CDR3 coding DNA: TGTGCCAGCAGGGGACTAGCGGGACTGGGCTCTGGCTACGAGCAGTACTCC.

To note about this clonotype: A read error is likely, as this CDR3 ends without the conserved phenylalanine or tryptophan. The chain couples TRBV27 to TRBJ1-2; the D gene is possibly TRBD1 (5 bases). Trimming removed 8 bases from V and 8 bases from J, with 12 bases in between. The CDR3 runs 11 residues. Germline lookup yields CDR1 MNHEY and CDR2 SMNVEV (reference sequence). The CDR3, as DNA: TGTGCCAGCGCGGGTCCAGGGGGCTACACCCTC. Protein product: CASAGPGGYTL.

The gene calls are TRBV6-5 and TRBJ2-1; D assignment may be TRBD1 or TRBD2 (5 bases each). Per germline, CDR1 MNHEY and CDR2 SVGAGI. Trimming left V 6 bases short and J 0 bases short, with 15 bases between. The CDR3 loop spans 16 amino acids. DNA for the CDR3: TGTGCCAGCAGATCCGGGGCAGGGAGCTCCTACAATGAGCAGTTCTTC. Translated: CASRSGAGSSYNEQFF.

This clonotype was picked up many times. This sequence joins TRBV6-2 or TRBV6-3 and TRBJ1-2; 7 positions match TRBD1. CDR1 is MNHEY, CDR2 SVGEGT, per germline. The CDR3 consists of 13 residues. The V segment lost 4 bases and the J segment 9 bases; nucleotides outside the gene matches: 8. CDR3 sequence: CASSSSETGSYTF. The CDR3, as DNA: TGTGCCAGCAGTTCCTCCGAGACAGGGAGCTACACCTTC.

Regarding this clonotype: At one boundary the junction diverges from the germline segment, which might be a read error. The genes are TRBV11-2 and TRBJ2-7, with D perhaps matching TRBD2 (6 bases). In germline, CDR1 is SGHAT, CDR2 FQNNGV. This CDR3 has 16 amino acids. The chain's CDR3 is CASSLEGGMGNYGQCF. CDR3 DNA: TGTGCCAGCAGCTTAGAGGGCGGGATGGGAAACTACGGGCAGTGCTTC.

Ten or more counts support this clonotype. The V call is TRBV20-1, the J call TRBJ2-1; no firm D call. CDR3 length: 12 residues. The germline gives CDR1 DFQATT, CDR2 SNEGSKA (reference sequence). The CDR3, as DNA: TGCAGATGCAGGCGTAGTTACAATGAGCAGTTCTTC. Translation gives CRCRRSYNEQFF.

This clonotype was counted ten times or more. The chain employs TRBV24-1 and TRBJ2-1, with 8 bases lining up with TRBD1. The germline gives CDR1 KGHDR, CDR2 SFDVKD. The V segment lost 2 bases and the J segment 8 bases; nucleotides outside the gene matches: 7. The length of the CDR3 is 15 residues. This CDR3 is CATSDYAGGRYEQFF. Here the CDR3 DNA reads TGTGCCACCAGTGATTATGCAGGGGGCCGGTATGAGCAGTTCTTC.

This clonotype was recorded many times. CDR3 in DNA: TGTGCCAGCAGTTTGGAAGACCTTGACTATGTCCGCACCTTC. Protein sequence: CASSLEDLDYVRTF. The chain recombines TRBV12-3 or TRBV12-4 with TRBJ1-2; D is ambiguous. V lost 3 bases and J lost 13, with 21 bases in between. The CDR3 runs 14 residues.

Many counts were recorded for this clonotype. This CDR3 is CASSRCEQFF. The CDR3 region has the DNA TGCGCCAGCAGTAGGTGTGAGCAGTTCTTC. The chain has TRBV10-1 and TRBJ2-1; D call uncertain. The CDR3 loop spans 10 amino acids. Deletions cut 5 bases from V and 9 bases from J, with 5 bases between. Germline V gene data show CDR1 as WNHNN and CDR2 as SYGVQD (reference sequence).

This clonotype was picked up many times. The gene calls are TRBV4-1 and TRBJ2-5; D possibly corresponds to TRBD1 (6 bases). This CDR3 has 14 amino acids. Germline lookup yields CDR1 MGHRA and CDR2 YSYEKL. Trimming stripped 6 bases from V and 2 bases from J, with 13 bases between. CDR3 nucleotides: TGCGCCAGCAGGGGGGCAGACCTTCAAGAGACCCAGTACTTC. The encoded protein is CASRGADLQETQYF.